These 9 T cell receptor beta chains were sequenced from one sample in a study of human T cells and chemical hapten exposure. TCRdb re-derived calls from the 5' RACE reads in MiXCR, one entry per CDR3 protein. The data show about 140,000 distinct CDR3 sequences, about 4% seen once. Unfractionated whole blood yielded total RNA. These receptors were obtained from a female donor in good health.

Concerning this clonotype: This clone may be a read error of a much larger clone one base away. The chain combines TRBV28 with TRBJ2-1; tentatively, D is TRBD2 (5 bases). The ends were cut back, 5 bases at V and 8 bases at J, with 16 bases in the middle. CDR1 and CDR2 (germline): MDHEN, SYDVKM. The CDR3 totals 14 residues. The CDR3 protein is CASSPSRGVDEQFF. CDR3 nucleotides: TGTGCCAGCAGTCCCTCCCGGGGTGTGGATGAGCAGTTCTTC.

V and J are TRBV20-1 and TRBJ2-1; a possible D gene is TRBD1 (5 bases). Trimming removed 1 base at V and 1 base at J, with 14 bases between. CDR3 length: 16 residues. Per the germline V gene, CDR1 is DFQATT and CDR2 is SNEGSKA (reference sequence). The chain's CDR3 is CSARGVTGDSYNEQFF. The CDR3 DNA sequence: TGCAGTGCTAGAGGCGTCACAGGAGATTCCTACAATGAGCAGTTCTTC.

This clonotype was seen many times. The chain uses TRBV20-1 and TRBJ2-5; unclear D gene. This CDR3 has 12 amino acids. Germline V gene lookup returns CDR1 DFQATT and CDR2 SNEGSKA (reference sequence). V lost 6 bases, J lost 5 bases, and 13 bases lay in between. As DNA, the CDR3 is TGCAGTGCCCAACCCATGTCGGAGACCCAGTACTTC. Encoded protein: CSAQPMSETQYF.

The chain couples TRBV5-1 to TRBJ2-1; TRBD2 matches 8 bases. Germline V CDR1 and CDR2: SGHRS, YFSETQ. The CDR3 is made up of 14 amino acids. V shed 6 bases and J 5 bases; nucleotides not matched to a gene: 7. CDR3 sequence: CASTPGGENNEQFF. CDR3 nucleotides: TGCGCCAGCACCCCGGGGGGGGAAAACAATGAGCAGTTCTTC.

At least ten counts were recorded for this clonotype. V is TRBV10-1 and J is TRBJ1-4; possible D gene TRBD1, 5 bases. The CDR3 has 15 amino acids. The V gene lost 6 bases and the J gene lost 3 bases, with 14 bases spanning the gap. The germline gives CDR1 WNHNN, CDR2 SYGVQD (reference sequence). The CDR3 DNA reads as TGCGCCAGCAGCGGACGGGGGATGTCTAATGAAAAACTGTTTTTT. Amino acids: CASSGRGMSNEKLFF.

Many counts were recorded for this clonotype. The gene calls are TRBV6-6 and TRBJ2-1, with 11 bases lining up with TRBD2. The V segment lost 6 bases and the J segment 5 bases; nucleotides outside the gene matches: 6. The CDR3 is 15 residues long. Germline CDR1 reads MNHNY; CDR2 reads SVGAGI (reference sequence). The CDR3 DNA reads TGTGCCAGCAGACGACTAGCGGGGCTTCACAATGAGCAGTTCTTC. Translated, it gives CASRRLAGLHNEQFF.

Many counts were recorded for this clonotype. The chain combines TRBV27 with TRBJ2-3; maybe TRBD1 (5 bases). There are 16 residues in the CDR3. CDR1 MNHEY and CDR2 SMNVEV come from the germline V gene (reference sequence). The ends were cut back, 6 bases at V and 5 bases at J, with 21 bases in the middle. CDR3 nucleotide sequence: TGTGCCAGCAGCCCATCCGGCAGGGATATTTTAGATACGCAGTATTTT. Translation: CASSPSGRDILDTQYF.

This clonotype showed up many times. The chain carries TRBV7-2 and TRBJ2-1; 8 nucleotides align to TRBD1. V was pared by 6 bases and J by 6 bases, with 13 bases of the junction left unmatched. Germline V gene sequence: CDR1 SGHTA, CDR2 FQGNSA. This CDR3 spans 16 amino acids. CDR3 nucleotide sequence: TGTGCCAGCAGAACGCGACAGGGGCCCCCTAGCAATGAGCAGTTCTTC. Translating it yields CASRTRQGPPSNEQFF.

This clonotype was seen many times. The chain is built from TRBV7-8 and TRBJ2-1; D assignment may be TRBD1 or TRBD2 (6 bases each). CDR1 and CDR2 (germline): SGHVS, FQNEAQ. The CDR3 totals 15 residues. V lost 1 base and J 3 bases, leaving 10 bases between the germline ends. The CDR3 is CASSLGGGHYNEQFF. CDR3 nucleotide sequence: TGTGCCAGCAGCTTAGGAGGGGGGCACTACAATGAGCAGTTCTTC.